This note documents a single T cell receptor (beta chain) sequence. The antigen it binds to is not known. Base qualities were left out, and no much larger clone turns up one base away. Relative to germline, V is 3 bases shorter and J is 4 bases shorter, with 10 bases between their ends. The CDR3 runs 13 amino acids, cysteine and phenylalanine included. Left in the record is the CDR3 DNA by itself, 39 bases read in frame from the first base. According to the germline V gene, CDR1 reads SNHLY and CDR2 reads FYNNEI. The immunoSEQ Assay was used to sequence TCR beta CDR3 regions from DNA. The authors' analysis ran thus. T cell density was computed as TCR beta template counts normalized to usable DNA estimated by amplifying housekeeping genes. Using the preseqR package, richness was estimated by extrapolating to 120,000 templates for tissue samples and 400,000 templates for PBMC samples. Clonality was taken to be one minus Pielou's evenness. Tissue-enriched TCRs were identified by differential abundance testing using productive amino-acid clonotypes, minimum total count 5 and alpha 0.1. The Jaccard Index and the Morisita Overlap Index were used to quantify repertoire overlap between compartments. TCR beta CDR3s were clustered by GLIPH together with public tetramer-defined viral CDR3s, and at least three viral sequences plus V-gene enrichment were required for viral motifs. Sourced from immuneACCESS, this table was stored by TCRdb with only in-frame sequences that have V and J called. A share of the clones is absent; for the studies checked, an unresolved V gene accounts for under half, and the remainder has no known explanation. V, J and clone size derive from that table, while D and trimming were established from the DNA sequence. The sample data list some 30,000 clones, and 90% to 95% of these were observed just once. The ten largest clonotypes hold around 5.9% of the sample.

The data are from a study of T cells in localized non-small cell lung cancer (dated by TCRdb to about 2020). At the level of the whole study: T cell repertoires of fewer than 250 early-stage NSCLC patients were analyzed, with tumors being compared against uninvolved tumor-adjacent lungs. The cohort comprised 236 treatment-naïve NSCLC patients with resected, localized lung tumors. The mean age of the NSCLC patients was approximately 71 years, with 130 or so men and about a hundred women.

Beyond this particular receptor, the publication reports: A median of approximately 53 of the top 100 tumor clones turned up in the paired uninvolved adjacent lung, and under 30 of those clones also ranked among the top 100 of that same adjacent lung. Because multi-region sequencing of the tumors was not done, intratumor heterogeneity could not be ruled out. Since the design was exploratory, TCR variables were selected using unadjusted p-values with no false-discovery rate correction. The highest T cell clonality was observed in uninvolved tumor-adjacent lung, where clonality exceeded that of tumor, suggesting that antigenic responses were more focused in uninvolved tumor-adjacent lung. Longer overall survival was associated with higher T cell density in blood, whereas shorter survival was associated with higher clonality in adjacent lung.

At diagnosis, tumor, uninvolved tumor-adjacent lung and peripheral blood were collected and then preserved as a mix of FFPE and fresh-frozen material. Blood samples were analyzed as peripheral blood mononuclear cells for TCR repertoire profiling. This TCR came from a man aged 40 to 69 with stage II lung adenocarcinoma. The V gene is TRBV2 and the J gene is TRBJ2-7; the D gene identity is not certain. Sequencing used PBMCs, obtained before any cancer treatment. At the DNA level, the sequence is TGTGCCAGCAGTGATAAAAGAGTATACGAGCAGTACTTC. Its product reads: CASSDKRVYEQYF.